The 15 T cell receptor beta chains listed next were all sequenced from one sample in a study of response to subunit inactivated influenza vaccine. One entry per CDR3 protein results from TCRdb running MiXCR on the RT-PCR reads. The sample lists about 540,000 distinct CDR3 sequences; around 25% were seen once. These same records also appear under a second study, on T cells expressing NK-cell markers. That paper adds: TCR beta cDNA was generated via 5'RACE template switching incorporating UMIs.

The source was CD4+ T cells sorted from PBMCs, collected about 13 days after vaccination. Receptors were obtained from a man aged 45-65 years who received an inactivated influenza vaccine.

The CDR3 sequence: CATSGTGLREQYF. CDR3 DNA sequence: TGCGCCACCTCCGGGACAGGATTACGAGAGCAGTACTTC. The rearrangement uses TRBV10-2 and TRBJ2-7; 8 bases match TRBD1. The CDR3 length is 13 residues. V shed 10 bases and J 7 bases; nucleotides not matched to a gene: 12. CDR1 WSHSY and CDR2 SAAADI come from the germline V gene.

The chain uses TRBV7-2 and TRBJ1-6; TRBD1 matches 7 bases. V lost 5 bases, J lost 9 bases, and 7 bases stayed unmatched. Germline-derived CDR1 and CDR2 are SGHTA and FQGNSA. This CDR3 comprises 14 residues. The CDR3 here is CASSQGGQSSPLHF. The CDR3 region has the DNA TGTGCCAGCAGCCAGGGGGGACAGTCTTCACCCCTCCACTTT. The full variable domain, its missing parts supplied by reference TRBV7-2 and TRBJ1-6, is GAGVSQSPSNKVTEKGKDVELRCDPISGHTALYWYRQSLGQGLEFLIYFQGNSAPDKSGLPSDRFSAERTGGSVSTLTIQRTQQEDSAVYLCASSQGGQSSPLHFGNGTRLTVT.

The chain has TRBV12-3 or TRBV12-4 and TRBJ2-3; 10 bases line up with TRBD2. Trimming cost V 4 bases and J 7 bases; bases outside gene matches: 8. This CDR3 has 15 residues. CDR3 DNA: TGTGCCAGCAGTTCGGCTAGCGGGGGAGTAAATACGCAGTATTTT. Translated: CASSSASGGVNTQYF.

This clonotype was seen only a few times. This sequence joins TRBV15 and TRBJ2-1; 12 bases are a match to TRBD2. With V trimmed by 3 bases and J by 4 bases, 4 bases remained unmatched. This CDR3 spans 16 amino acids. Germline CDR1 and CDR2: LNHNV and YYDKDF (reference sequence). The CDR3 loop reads CATSSRLAGDYNEQFF. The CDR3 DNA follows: TGTGCCACCAGCAGTCGACTAGCGGGAGATTACAATGAGCAGTTCTTC.

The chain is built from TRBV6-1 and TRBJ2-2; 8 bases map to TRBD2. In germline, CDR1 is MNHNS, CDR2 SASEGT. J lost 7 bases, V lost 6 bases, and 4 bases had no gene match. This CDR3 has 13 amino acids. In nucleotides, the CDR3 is TGTGCCAGCAGGAGGACTAGCAACGGGGAGCTGTTTTTT. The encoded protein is CASRRTSNGELFF.

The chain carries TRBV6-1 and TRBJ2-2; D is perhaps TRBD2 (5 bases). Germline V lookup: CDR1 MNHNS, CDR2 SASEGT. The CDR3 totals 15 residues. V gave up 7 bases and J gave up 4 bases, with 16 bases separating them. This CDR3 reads CASMSGVPGTGELFF. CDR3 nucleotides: TGTGCCAGCATGTCCGGGGTGCCGGGCACCGGGGAGCTGTTTTTT.

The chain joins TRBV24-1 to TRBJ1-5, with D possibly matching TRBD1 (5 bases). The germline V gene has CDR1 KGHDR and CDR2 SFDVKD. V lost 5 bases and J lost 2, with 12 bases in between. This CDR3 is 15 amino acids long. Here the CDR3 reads CATSGRGTGNQPQHF. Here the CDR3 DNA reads TGTGCCACCAGTGGGAGGGGTACCGGCAATCAGCCCCAGCATTTT.

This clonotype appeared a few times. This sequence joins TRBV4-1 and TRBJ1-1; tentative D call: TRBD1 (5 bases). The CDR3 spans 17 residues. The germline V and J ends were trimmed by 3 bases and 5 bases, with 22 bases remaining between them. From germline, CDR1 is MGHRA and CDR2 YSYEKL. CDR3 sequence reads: CASSQESLGGRRTEAFF. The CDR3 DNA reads TGCGCCAGCAGCCAGGAATCGTTGGGGGGAAGGAGGACTGAAGCTTTCTTT.

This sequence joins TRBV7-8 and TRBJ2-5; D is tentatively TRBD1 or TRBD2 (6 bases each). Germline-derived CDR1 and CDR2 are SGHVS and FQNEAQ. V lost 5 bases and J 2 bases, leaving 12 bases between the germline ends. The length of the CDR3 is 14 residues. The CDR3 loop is CASSRGRVQETQYF. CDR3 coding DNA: TGTGCCAGCAGCCGGGGGCGGGTTCAAGAGACCCAGTACTTC.

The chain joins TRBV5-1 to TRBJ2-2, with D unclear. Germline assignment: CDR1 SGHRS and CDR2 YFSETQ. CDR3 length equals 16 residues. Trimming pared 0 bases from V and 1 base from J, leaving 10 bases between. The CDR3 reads CASSLAAALNTGELFF. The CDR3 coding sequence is TGCGCCAGCAGCTTGGCAGCAGCGCTGAACACCGGGGAGCTGTTTTTT.

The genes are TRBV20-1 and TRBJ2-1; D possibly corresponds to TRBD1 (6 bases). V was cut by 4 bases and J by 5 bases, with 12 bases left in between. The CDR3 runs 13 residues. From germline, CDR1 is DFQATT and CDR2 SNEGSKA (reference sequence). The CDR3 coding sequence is TGCAGTGCTACGGGACACCTCAACAATGAGCAGTTCTTC. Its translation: CSATGHLNNEQFF.

As DNA, the CDR3 is TGTGCCAGCAGCTTACAGGGAATTGATAATTCACCCCTCCACTTT. The encoded protein is CASSLQGIDNSPLHF. The chain has TRBV4-2 and TRBJ1-6; tentatively, D is TRBD1 (6 bases). Per germline, CDR1 LGHNA and CDR2 YNFKEQ. CDR3 length equals 15 residues. The ends were cut back, 5 bases at V and 5 bases at J, with 13 bases in the middle.

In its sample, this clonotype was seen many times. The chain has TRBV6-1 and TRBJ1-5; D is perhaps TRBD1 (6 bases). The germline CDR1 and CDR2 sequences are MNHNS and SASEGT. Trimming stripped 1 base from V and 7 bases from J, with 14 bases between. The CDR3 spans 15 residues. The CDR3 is CASSEVGGRGQPQHF. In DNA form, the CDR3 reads TGTGCCAGCAGTGAAGTGGGGGGGCGCGGGCAGCCCCAGCATTTT.

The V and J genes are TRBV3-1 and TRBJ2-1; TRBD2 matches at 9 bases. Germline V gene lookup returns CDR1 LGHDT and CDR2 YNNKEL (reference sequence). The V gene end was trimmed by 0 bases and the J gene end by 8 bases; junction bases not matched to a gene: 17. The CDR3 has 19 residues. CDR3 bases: TGTGCCAGCAGCCAAGATTATGTTCTTTGGGCGGGAGGGCCCCATGAGCAGTTCTTC. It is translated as CASSQDYVLWAGGPHEQFF.

The CDR3 DNA is TGTGCCAGCATCCTATCTGGGAGGAACACTGAAGCTTTCTTT. Amino acids: CASILSGRNTEAFF. This chain links TRBV7-9 with TRBJ1-1; no clear D gene. With 7 bases removed from V and 1 base from J, the gap between germline ends came to 13 bases. This CDR3 has 14 amino acids. In germline, CDR1 is SEHNR, CDR2 FQNEAQ (reference sequence). Drawing the rest from reference TRBV7-9 and TRBJ1-1, the complete variable domain is DTGVSQNPRHKITKRGQNVTFRCDPISEHNRLYWYRQTLGQGPEFLTYFQNEAQLEKSRLLSDRFSAERPKGSFSTLEIQRTEQGDSAMYLCASILSGRNTEAFFGQGTRLTVV.